The clone carrying this TCR beta chain was counted a few times. This sample was included in a study of shared T cell receptors in the human thymus. The CDR3 spans 13 residues. The germline V gene has CDR1 SGHAT and CDR2 FQNNGV. V gave up 4 bases and J gave up 5 bases; unmatched junction bases: 4. Produced via immunoSEQ multiplex PCR; TCRdb's table is partial and in-frame only. The sample lists hundreds of thousands of clones, approximately 90% occurring once. This same sample was also taken into another study, of human thymus T cells. That report notes: Donors consisted of healthy Finnish infants (having corrective surgery for congenital heart defects). Obtained as resections during corrective heart surgery, the thymus tissue was then studied. Biased V and J segment usage appeared in thymus and peripheral blood. There were highly overlapping thymic repertoires among unrelated individuals, as related research reported.

Sequencing was performed on thymocytes. This sequence joins TRBV11-2 and TRBJ2-7, with 8 bases aligning to TRBD1. The clonotype was recovered from a boy less than two years old with a congenital heart defect. CDR3 nucleotides: TGTGCCAGCAGCTCGCAGGGGGCCCACGAGCAGTACTTC. Translated, it gives CASSSQGAHEQYF. Using reference TRBV11-2 and TRBJ2-7 for the parts outside the CDR3, the full variable domain is EAGVAQSPRYKIIEKRQSVAFWCNPISGHATLYWYQQILGQGPKLLIQFQNNGVVDDSQLPKDRFSAERLKGVDSTLKIQPAKLEDSAVYLCASSSQGAHEQYFGPGTRLTVT.